This TCR beta chain came from a study of chemoradiotherapy in HPV16-positive cancers. Study overall: Functional T-cell assays on a couple of HPV16-positive patients' cells defined candidate HPV-specific clones and common TCR motifs.

Concerning this clone itself: Its antigen is unknown.

Only in-frame clones appear in the TCRdb table, and some are missing; sequencing was by immunoSEQ multiplex PCR. The repertoire holds 2,000 to 2,500 clones, with almost 90% as singletons. Study-level points and caveats: HPV-responsive T-cell expansion during chemoradiotherapy was linked to improved recurrence-free survival in HPV16-positive patients. Candidate HPV-specific clones and E7-related TCR motifs grew in tumor during treatment.

Repeated repertoire sampling spanned the course of chemoradiotherapy. The sequence derives from a human donor with HPV-associated anogenital cancer. Sequencing used tumor tissue, obtained from a patient who underwent chemoradiotherapy.

The CDR3 reads CSVPGDTGELFF. CDR3 nucleotide sequence: TGCAGCGTCCCTGGGGATACCGGGGAGCTGTTTTTT. The V gene is TRBV29-1, the J gene TRBJ2-2, with D unresolved. The V gene's germline CDR1 is SQVTM and CDR2 ANQGSEA. The CDR3 sequence is 12 residues long. V was trimmed by 6 bases and J by 5 bases, leaving 10 bases between them.